This T cell receptor (beta chain) derives from a study of T-cell reconstitution after alpha-beta-depleted transplantation in children listed by TCRdb under 2016. In terms of the full investigation: Using TCR repertoire profiling, the study quantitatively followed how T-cell immune reconstitution unfolded in children after TCRalphabeta/CD19-depleted allogeneic hematopoietic cell transplantation. What the study reported, not specific to this receptor: The high TCRbeta diversity at day 60 in some patients was ascribed to recipient T cells and intrathymic progenitors that had survived conditioning. Over the following months the frequencies of hyperexpanded clones went down, and after one year T-cell counts and TCRbeta diversity were mostly credited to newly produced T cells. About two months after transplant, the apparently early recovery of alphabetaT-cell counts reportedly depended on just several hundred clones that had expanded rapidly and came from non-depleted graft cells.

Library method: PCR. For sequencing, an Illumina HiSeq 2500 was employed. To normalize quantification of the TCRbeta repertoire, the TCR libraries were built with molecular barcoding that relied on unique molecular identifiers. The raw public reads went through TCRdb reprocessing: fastp at Q25, MiXCR clone calling, in-frame beta chains kept. For every CDR3 protein sequence, its rows merge into one entry that carries the most common genes and DNA. Counted in this sample were approximately 190,000 distinct CDR3 sequences; about 6% of them appeared once. Jointly, the top ten make up 4.5% to 5.5% of the sample. The meaning of the sample's treatment or condition label: allogeneic hematopoietic cell transplantation with graft depleted of TCRalphabeta T cells and CD19 B cells. The transplant recipients were children given TCRalphabeta/CD19-depleted allogeneic hematopoietic cell grafts. In its sample, this clonotype was seen many times. Its target antigen remains unknown. The sample holds no much larger clone one base away, and base qualities are not on file.

Trimming costs V 5 bases and J 7 bases, and their ends lie 7 bases apart. From its cysteine to its phenylalanine, the CDR3 spans 11 amino acids. CDR3 DNA only is kept here, 33 bases in frame from base 1. The receptor was derived from a girl less than two years old with combined immunodeficiency, due to receive a stem cell transplant. The chain couples TRBV12-3 or TRBV12-4 to TRBJ2-3; no confident D gene assignment can be made. Sequencing used PBMCs, obtained before TCRalphabeta/CD19-depleted stem cell transplant. In nucleotide form, the sequence is TGTGCCAGCAGTCCCCCGAATACGCAGTATTTT. The resulting protein is CASSPPNTQYF.